Below are 9 T cell receptor beta chains sequenced from a single sample in a study of early T cells in non-severe SARS-CoV-2 infection. MiXCR, applied by TCRdb to the 5' RACE reads, yields one record per CDR3 protein. The sample comprises 60,000 to 65,000 distinct CDR3 sequences, about an eighth of which are singletons, and roughly 4% rests with the top ten. Sequencing was carried out using whole blood. The receptor set was obtained from an adult who was a healthcare worker with PCR-confirmed SARS-CoV-2 infection or an uninfected control (not recorded which).

As to this clonotype: A clone one base away is much larger, so this may be a read error. DNA of the CDR3: TGCAGCGTTGAATGGGAGGATACGCAGTATTTT. Its protein product is CSVEWEDTQYF. This sequence joins TRBV29-1 and TRBJ2-3; weak D call: TRBD2 (5 bases). The CDR3 contains 11 residues. Trimming took 2 bases from V and 6 from J, leaving 6 bases between them. Looked up from germline, CDR1 is SQVTM and CDR2 is ANQGSEA.

This clonotype has a count of ten or more. The V and J genes are TRBV7-8 and TRBJ1-1; TRBD1 agrees at 9 bases. The CDR3 consists of 13 residues. CDR1 and CDR2 (germline): SGHVS, FQNEAQ. V shed 5 bases, J shed 4 bases, and the junction held 2 bases outside the gene matches. Written as DNA, the CDR3 is TGTGCCAGCAGCCTGGACAGGGGCACTGAAGCTTTCTTT. Protein sequence: CASSLDRGTEAFF.

The V gene is TRBV7-9, the J gene TRBJ1-1; 9 nucleotides line up with TRBD1. Trimming removed 4 bases from V and 3 bases from J; junction bases left unmatched: 9. The length of the CDR3 is 16 residues. Germline V lookup: CDR1 SEHNR, CDR2 FQNEAQ (reference sequence). DNA of the CDR3: TGTGCCAGCAGCTCCTCCGGGACAGGGCGGTACACTGAAGCTTTCTTT. This translates into CASSSSGTGRYTEAFF. The complete variable domain, with remaining parts taken from reference TRBV7-9 and TRBJ1-1, reads DTGVSQNPRHKITKRGQNVTFRCDPISEHNRLYWYRQTLGQGPEFLTYFQNEAQLEKSRLLSDRFSAERPKGSFSTLEIQRTEQGDSAMYLCASSSSGTGRYTEAFFGQGTRLTVV.

Only a few counts were recorded for this clonotype. One end of the junction does not line up with germline, which may come from a read error. This chain connects TRBV6-2 or TRBV6-3 to TRBJ1-3; no firm D call. Germline-derived CDR1 and CDR2 are MNHEY and SVGEGT. This CDR3 spans 14 amino acids. CDR3 sequence: CASSYSPRGDTIYF. CDR3 bases: TGTGCCAGCAGTTACTCCCCGCGTGGAGACACCATATATTTT.

This clonotype was seen many times. V is TRBV28 and J is TRBJ1-4, with 7 positions matching TRBD1. This CDR3 region has 16 residues. J gave up 2 bases and V 6 bases, and 9 bases lay outside the gene matches. Per the germline V gene, CDR1 is MDHEN and CDR2 is SYDVKM. The CDR3 bases are TGTGCCAGCAGGACCCAGGGGGGCTCGACTAATGAAAAACTGTTTTTT. This translates into CASRTQGGSTNEKLFF.

This clonotype was recorded a few times. V gene TRBV7-6 combines with J gene TRBJ2-1; possible D gene TRBD1, 5 bases. The CDR3 is 15 residues long. Trimming stripped 1 base from V and 2 bases from J, with 9 bases between. CDR1 is SGHVS, CDR2 FNYEAQ, per germline. The CDR3 sequence is CASSLGRGTYNEQFF. The CDR3 DNA sequence: TGTGCCAGCAGCTTAGGAAGGGGCACCTACAATGAGCAGTTCTTC.

This clonotype has only a few counts. The gene calls are TRBV10-1 and TRBJ2-7; a possible D gene is TRBD1 (6 bases). The germline CDR1 and CDR2 sequences are WNHNN and SYGVQD (reference sequence). The V end was cut by 2 bases, the J end by 6 bases, with 11 bases between. This CDR3 has 13 amino acids. CDR3 amino acids: CASSEAGRGEQYF. The CDR3 DNA is TGCGCCAGCAGTGAGGCCGGCAGGGGCGAGCAGTACTTC.

This clonotype was seen many times. This sequence joins TRBV20-1 and TRBJ2-7, with D perhaps matching TRBD2 (5 bases). Germline assignment: CDR1 DFQATT and CDR2 SNEGSKA (reference sequence). The CDR3 is made up of 13 amino acids. Trimming pared 4 bases from V and 6 bases from J, leaving 16 bases between. Written as DNA, the CDR3 is TGCAGTGCTATATCGGACTTCCAAGGCGAGCAGTACTTC. This translates into CSAISDFQGEQYF.

The gene calls are TRBV6-5 and TRBJ1-2, with D unresolved. Trimming shortened V by 7 bases and J by 0 bases, and 12 bases separated the two germline ends. There are 14 residues in the CDR3. Germline CDR1 is MNHEY and CDR2 is SVGAGI. For the CDR3, the DNA is TGTGCCAGCAAAAGACTTAAAACTAACTATGGCTACACCTTC. This gives the protein CASKRLKTNYGYTF.